This passage covers 6 T cell receptor beta chains from one sample sequenced in a study of identical twins. TCRdb reprocessed the 5' RACE reads via MiXCR and lists one record per CDR3 protein. The table includes around 1.7 million distinct CDR3 sequences, around 33% detected once. Sequencing was performed on cord blood. Every receptor here comes from a newborn girl in good health.

This clonotype was detected a few times. The CDR3 bases are TGCGCCAGCAGCCAAGTAGCCGCGGATACGCAGTATTTT. Encoded protein: CASSQVAADTQYF. V usage is TRBV4-1 and J usage is TRBJ2-3; D is ambiguous. Germline loops: CDR1 MGHRA, CDR2 YSYEKL. V lost 1 base and J 6 bases, leaving 8 bases between the germline ends. This CDR3 is 13 amino acids long.

The chain carries TRBV20-1 and TRBJ2-1, with TRBD2 identical over 12 bases. Germline trimming cut 0 bases from V and 7 bases from J; bases unmatched to any gene: 4. CDR3 length: 15 amino acids. Germline V gene data show CDR1 as DFQATT and CDR2 as SNEGSKA (reference sequence). The CDR3 DNA follows: TGCAGTGCTAGAGATGGGGGGACTAGCGGGAATGAGCAGTTCTTC. Its protein is CSARDGGTSGNEQFF.

The rearrangement links TRBV25-1 to TRBJ1-1; 10 positions match TRBD1. V shed 3 bases and J 10 bases; nucleotides not matched to a gene: 11. The CDR3 runs 15 residues. CDR1 and CDR2 from the germline V gene are MGHDK and SYGVNS. CDR3 DNA sequence: TGTGCCAGCAGTGACAGACAGGGGGCGCGGGTTGGAGCTTTCTTT. Its protein is CASSDRQGARVGAFF.

The sample holds a few counts of this clonotype. The J gene is TRBJ2-7, the V gene TRBV12-3 or TRBV12-4; 11 bases map to TRBD2. V lost 0 bases and J lost 4; bases outside the gene matches: 8. This CDR3 comprises 17 residues. The CDR3 reads CASSLALTSGSAYEQYF. CDR3 sequence (DNA): TGTGCCAGCAGTTTAGCCCTAACTAGCGGGAGTGCGTACGAGCAGTACTTC.

Note on this clonotype: It may be a read error: a sequence one base away is much more abundant. The chain uses TRBV10-3 and TRBJ1-4; no clear D. With 7 bases removed from V and 0 bases from J, the gap between germline ends came to 15 bases. The CDR3 is 16 residues long. CDR1 ENHRY and CDR2 SYGVKD come from the germline V gene. In DNA form, the CDR3 reads TGTGCCATCAATGACCCCGACAAAGCAACTAATGAAAAACTGTTTTTT. Encoded protein: CAINDPDKATNEKLFF.

The V and J genes are TRBV5-1 and TRBJ2-1, with D perhaps assigned TRBD1 or TRBD2 (7 bases each). The CDR3 is 14 residues long. The V end lost 1 base, the J end lost 8 bases, and 13 bases lay between the germline ends. Germline CDR1 is SGHRS and CDR2 is YFSETQ. CDR3 protein: CASSLQGGVDEQFF. The CDR3 region has the DNA TGCGCCAGCAGCTTGCAGGGGGGGGTCGATGAGCAGTTCTTC.